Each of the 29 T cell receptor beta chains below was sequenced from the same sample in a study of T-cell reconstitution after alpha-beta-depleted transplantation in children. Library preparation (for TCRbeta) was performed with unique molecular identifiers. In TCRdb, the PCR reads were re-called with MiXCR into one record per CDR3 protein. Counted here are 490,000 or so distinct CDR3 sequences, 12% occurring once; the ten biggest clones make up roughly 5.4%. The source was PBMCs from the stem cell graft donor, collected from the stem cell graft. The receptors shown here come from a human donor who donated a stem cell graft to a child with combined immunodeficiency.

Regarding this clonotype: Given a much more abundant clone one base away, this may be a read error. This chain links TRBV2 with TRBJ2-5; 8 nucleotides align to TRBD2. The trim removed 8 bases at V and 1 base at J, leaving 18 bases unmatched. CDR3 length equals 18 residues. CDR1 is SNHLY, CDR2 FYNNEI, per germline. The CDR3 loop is CASCSATTSAATQETQYF. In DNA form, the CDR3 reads TGTGCCAGCTGTTCCGCAACGACTAGCGCAGCAACCCAAGAGACCCAGTACTTC.

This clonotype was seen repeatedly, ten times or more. The CDR3 DNA reads TGTGCCAGCAGTGCCCAATTCCAAGAGACCCAGTACTTC. Encoded protein: CASSAQFQETQYF. The chain is built from TRBV11-2 and TRBJ2-5; D call uncertain. V lost 6 bases to trimming and J lost 1 base, with 9 bases between them. The V gene's germline CDR1 is SGHAT and CDR2 FQNNGV. This CDR3 is 13 amino acids long.

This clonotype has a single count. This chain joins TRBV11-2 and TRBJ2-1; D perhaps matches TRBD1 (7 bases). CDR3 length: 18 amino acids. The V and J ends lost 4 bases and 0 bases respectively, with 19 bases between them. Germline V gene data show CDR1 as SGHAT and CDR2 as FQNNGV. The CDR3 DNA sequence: TGTGCCAGCAGCTCATTCGTTCAGGGGGGTTCCTCCTACAATGAGCAGTTCTTC. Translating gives CASSSFVQGGSSYNEQFF. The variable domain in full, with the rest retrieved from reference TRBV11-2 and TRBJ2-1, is EAGVAQSPRYKIIEKRQSVAFWCNPISGHATLYWYQQILGQGPKLLIQFQNNGVVDDSQLPKDRFSAERLKGVDSTLKIQPAKLEDSAVYLCASSSFVQGGSSYNEQFFGPGTRLTVL.

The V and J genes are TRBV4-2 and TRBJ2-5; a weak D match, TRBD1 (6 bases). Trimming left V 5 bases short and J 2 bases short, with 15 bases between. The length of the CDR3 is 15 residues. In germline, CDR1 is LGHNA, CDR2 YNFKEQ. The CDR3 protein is CASSIRDMPQETQYF. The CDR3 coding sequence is TGTGCCAGCAGCATCCGGGACATGCCACAAGAGACCCAGTACTTC.

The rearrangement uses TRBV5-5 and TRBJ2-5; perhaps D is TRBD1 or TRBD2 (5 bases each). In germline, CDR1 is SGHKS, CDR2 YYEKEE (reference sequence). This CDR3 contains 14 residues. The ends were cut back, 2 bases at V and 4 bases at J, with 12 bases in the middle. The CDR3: CASSFWGPLETQYF. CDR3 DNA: TGTGCCAGCAGCTTTTGGGGACCACTAGAGACCCAGTACTTC.

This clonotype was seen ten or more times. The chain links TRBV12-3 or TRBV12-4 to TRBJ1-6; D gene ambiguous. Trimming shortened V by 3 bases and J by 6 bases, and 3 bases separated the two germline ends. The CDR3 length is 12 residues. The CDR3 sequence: CASSLGNSPLHF. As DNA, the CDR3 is TGTGCCAGCAGTTTGGGTAATTCACCCCTCCACTTT.

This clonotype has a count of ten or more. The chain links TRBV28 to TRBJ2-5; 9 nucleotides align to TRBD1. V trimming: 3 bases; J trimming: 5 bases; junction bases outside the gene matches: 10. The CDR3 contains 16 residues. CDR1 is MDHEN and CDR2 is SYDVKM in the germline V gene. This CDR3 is CASSFPGTGKRETQYF. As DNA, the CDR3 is TGTGCCAGCAGTTTCCCCGGGACAGGGAAGCGGGAGACCCAGTACTTC.

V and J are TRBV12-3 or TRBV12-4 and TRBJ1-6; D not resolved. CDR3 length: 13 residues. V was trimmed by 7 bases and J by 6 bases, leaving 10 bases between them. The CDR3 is CASTQTVNSPLHF. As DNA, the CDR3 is TGTGCCAGCACCCAAACAGTTAATTCACCCCTCCACTTT.

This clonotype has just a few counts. The CDR3 DNA sequence: TGTGCCAGCAGTACAGCCGGGACCAGTGCCCCAAGGTACTTC. It codes for CASSTAGTSAPRYF. V usage is TRBV12-3 or TRBV12-4 and J usage is TRBJ2-5; D tentatively fits TRBD1 or TRBD2 (5 bases each). Trimming removed 5 bases at V and 13 bases at J, with 23 bases between. The CDR3 runs 14 residues.

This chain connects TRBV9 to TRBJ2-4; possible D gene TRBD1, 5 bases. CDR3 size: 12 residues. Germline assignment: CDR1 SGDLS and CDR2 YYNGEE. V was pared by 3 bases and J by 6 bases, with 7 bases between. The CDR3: CASSAQGNIQYF. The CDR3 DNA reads TGTGCCAGCAGCGCTCAGGGAAACATTCAGTACTTC.

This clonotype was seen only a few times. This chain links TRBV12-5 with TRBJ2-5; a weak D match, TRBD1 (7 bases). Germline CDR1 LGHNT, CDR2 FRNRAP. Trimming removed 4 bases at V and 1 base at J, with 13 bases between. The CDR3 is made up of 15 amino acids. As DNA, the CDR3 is TGTGCTAGTGGTTCGAACAGGGGACTCCAAGAGACCCAGTACTTC. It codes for CASGSNRGLQETQYF.

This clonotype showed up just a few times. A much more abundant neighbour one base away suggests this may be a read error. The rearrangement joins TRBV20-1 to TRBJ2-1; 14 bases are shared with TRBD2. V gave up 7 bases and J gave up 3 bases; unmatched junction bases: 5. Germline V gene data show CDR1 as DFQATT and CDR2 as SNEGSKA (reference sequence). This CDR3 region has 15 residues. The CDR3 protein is CSVQTSGGVYNEQFF. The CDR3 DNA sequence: TGCAGTGTTCAGACTAGCGGGGGGGTCTACAATGAGCAGTTCTTC.

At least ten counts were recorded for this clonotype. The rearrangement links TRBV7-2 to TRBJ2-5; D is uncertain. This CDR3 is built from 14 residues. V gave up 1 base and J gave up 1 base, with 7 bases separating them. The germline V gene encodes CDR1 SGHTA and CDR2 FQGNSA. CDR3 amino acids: CASSLGQIQETQYF. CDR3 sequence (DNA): TGTGCCAGCAGCTTAGGCCAGATCCAAGAGACCCAGTACTTC.

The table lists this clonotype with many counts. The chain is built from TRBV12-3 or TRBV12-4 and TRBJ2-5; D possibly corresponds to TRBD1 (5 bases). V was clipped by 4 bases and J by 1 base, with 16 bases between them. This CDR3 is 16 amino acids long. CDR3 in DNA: TGTGCCAGCAGTTCCCTACAGGAAGGCTTCCAAGAGACCCAGTACTTC. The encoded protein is CASSSLQEGFQETQYF.

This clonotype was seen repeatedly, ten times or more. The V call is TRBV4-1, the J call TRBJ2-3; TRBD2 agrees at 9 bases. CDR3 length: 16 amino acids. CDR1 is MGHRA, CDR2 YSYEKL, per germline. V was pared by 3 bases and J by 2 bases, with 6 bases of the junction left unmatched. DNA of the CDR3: TGCGCCAGCAGCCACAGGGGCGGGAGGGCCACAGATACGCAGTATTTT. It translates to CASSHRGGRATDTQYF.

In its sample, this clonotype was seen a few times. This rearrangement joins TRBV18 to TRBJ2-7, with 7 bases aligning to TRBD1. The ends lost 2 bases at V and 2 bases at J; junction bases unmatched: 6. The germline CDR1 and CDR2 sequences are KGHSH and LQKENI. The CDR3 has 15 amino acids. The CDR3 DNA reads TGTGCCAGCTCACCAGCAGGGACAGCCCCCTACGAGCAGTACTTC. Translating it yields CASSPAGTAPYEQYF.

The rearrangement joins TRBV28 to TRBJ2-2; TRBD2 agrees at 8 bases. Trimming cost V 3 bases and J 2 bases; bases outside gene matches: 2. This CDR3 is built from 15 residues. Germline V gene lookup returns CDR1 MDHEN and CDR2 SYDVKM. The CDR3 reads CASSFSGANTGELFF. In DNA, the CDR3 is TGTGCCAGCAGTTTTAGCGGGGCTAACACCGGGGAGCTGTTTTTT.

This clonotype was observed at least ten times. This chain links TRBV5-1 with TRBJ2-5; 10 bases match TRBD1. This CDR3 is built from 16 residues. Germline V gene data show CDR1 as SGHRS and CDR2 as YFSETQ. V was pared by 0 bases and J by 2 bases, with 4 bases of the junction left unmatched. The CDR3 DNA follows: TGCGCCAGCAGCTTGGGACAGGGGGCAATTCAAGAGACCCAGTACTTC. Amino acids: CASSLGQGAIQETQYF.

CDR3 amino acids: CASSQGGLREQFF. CDR3 coding DNA: TGTGCCAGCAGCCAAGGGGGGCTAAGGGAGCAGTTCTTC. The chain joins TRBV14 to TRBJ2-1, with D possibly matching TRBD1 (6 bases). The CDR3 length is 13 residues. The V gene's germline CDR1 is SGHDN and CDR2 FVKESK. Trimming pared 1 base from V and 10 bases from J, leaving 11 bases between. Using reference TRBV14 and TRBJ2-1 for the parts outside the CDR3, the full variable domain is EAGVTQFPSHSVIEKGQTVTLRCDPISGHDNLYWYRRVMGKEIKFLLHFVKESKQDESGMPNNRFLAERTGGTYSTLKVQPAELEDSGVYFCASSQGGLREQFFGPGTRLTVL.

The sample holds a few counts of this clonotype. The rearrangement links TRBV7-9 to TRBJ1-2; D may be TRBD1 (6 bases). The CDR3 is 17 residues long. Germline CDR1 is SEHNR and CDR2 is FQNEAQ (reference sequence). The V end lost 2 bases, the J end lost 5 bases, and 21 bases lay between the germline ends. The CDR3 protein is CASSLIILRGPSYGYTF. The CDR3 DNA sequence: TGTGCCAGCAGCTTAATCATACTCAGGGGACCCTCATATGGCTACACCTTC.

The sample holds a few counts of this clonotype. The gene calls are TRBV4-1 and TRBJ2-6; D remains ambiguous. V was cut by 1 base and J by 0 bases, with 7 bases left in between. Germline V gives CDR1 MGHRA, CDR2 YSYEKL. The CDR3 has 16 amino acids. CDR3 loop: CASSQGMGSGANVLTF. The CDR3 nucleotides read TGCGCCAGCAGCCAAGGGATGGGCTCTGGGGCCAACGTCCTGACTTTC.

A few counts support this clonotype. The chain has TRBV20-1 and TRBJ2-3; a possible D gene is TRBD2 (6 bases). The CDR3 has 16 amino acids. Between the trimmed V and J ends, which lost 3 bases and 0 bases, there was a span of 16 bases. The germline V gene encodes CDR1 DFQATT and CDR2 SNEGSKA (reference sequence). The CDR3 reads CSARVPRGGSTDTQYF. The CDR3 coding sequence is TGCAGTGCTAGGGTCCCGCGGGGCGGGAGCACAGATACGCAGTATTTT.

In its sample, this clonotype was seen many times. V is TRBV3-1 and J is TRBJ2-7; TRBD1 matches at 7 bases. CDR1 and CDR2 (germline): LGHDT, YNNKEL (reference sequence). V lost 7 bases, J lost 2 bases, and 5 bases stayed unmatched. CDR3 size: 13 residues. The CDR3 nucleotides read TGTGCCAGCACCCGACAGGGAACCTACGAGCAGTACTTC. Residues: CASTRQGTYEQYF.

The CDR3 region has the DNA TGCAGCGTCGAACAGGAATATGGCTACACCTTC. It yields the protein CSVEQEYGYTF. The rearrangement links TRBV29-1 to TRBJ1-2, with TRBD1 as a possible D gene (5 bases). Trimming removed 6 bases at V and 5 bases at J, with 10 bases between. This CDR3 spans 11 amino acids. The germline V gene has CDR1 SQVTM and CDR2 ANQGSEA.

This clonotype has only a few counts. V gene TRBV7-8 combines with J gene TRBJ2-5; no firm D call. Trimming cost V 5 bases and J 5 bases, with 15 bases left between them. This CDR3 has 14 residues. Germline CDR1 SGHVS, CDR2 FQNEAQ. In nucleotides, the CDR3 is TGTGCCAGCAGCCCCCACGGATCGAGGGAGACCCAGTACTTC. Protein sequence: CASSPHGSRETQYF.

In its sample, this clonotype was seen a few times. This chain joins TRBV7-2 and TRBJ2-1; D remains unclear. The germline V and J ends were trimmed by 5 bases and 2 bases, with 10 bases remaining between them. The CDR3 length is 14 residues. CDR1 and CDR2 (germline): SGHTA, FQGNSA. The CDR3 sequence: CASSLIDAYNEQFF. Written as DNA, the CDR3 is TGTGCCAGCAGCCTTATTGACGCCTACAATGAGCAGTTCTTC.

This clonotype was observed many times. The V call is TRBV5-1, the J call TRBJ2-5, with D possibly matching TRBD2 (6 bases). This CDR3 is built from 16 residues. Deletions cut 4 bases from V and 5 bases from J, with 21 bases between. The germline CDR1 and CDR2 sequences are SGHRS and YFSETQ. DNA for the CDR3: TGCGCCAGCAGCCCGGAGGGGTATTTTGATATGGAGACCCAGTACTTC. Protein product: CASSPEGYFDMETQYF.

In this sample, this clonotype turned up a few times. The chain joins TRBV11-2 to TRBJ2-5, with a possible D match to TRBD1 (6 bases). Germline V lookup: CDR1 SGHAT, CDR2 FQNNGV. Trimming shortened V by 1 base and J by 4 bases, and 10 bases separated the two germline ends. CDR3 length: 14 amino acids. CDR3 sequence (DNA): TGTGCCAGCAGCTTAGTATTCAGGGGAGAGACCCAGTACTTC. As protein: CASSLVFRGETQYF.

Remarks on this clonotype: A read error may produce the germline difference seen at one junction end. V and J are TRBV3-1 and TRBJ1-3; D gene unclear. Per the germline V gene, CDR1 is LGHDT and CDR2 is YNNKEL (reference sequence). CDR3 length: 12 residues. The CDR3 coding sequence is TGTGCCAGCAGCCACGACCCCGGGGAACCACTTTTT. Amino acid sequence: CASSHDPGEPLF.